This T cell receptor beta chain was sequenced in a study of cytomegalovirus exposure and HLA in healthy donors. Repertoires were generated with immunoSEQ multiplex PCR, while TCRdb's copy carries only in-frame clones and drops some. The table records about 180,000 clones, around 86% of them present only once. V was clipped by 0 bases and J by 5 bases; unmatched bases: 7. CDR3 length: 16 amino acids. CDR1 is SGHNT, CDR2 YYREEE, per germline (reference sequence). This receptor was identified in a young man in good health and CMV-seropositive. The sample comprised PBMCs. The chain recombines TRBV5-4 with TRBJ1-4; 7 bases match TRBD1. In DNA form, the CDR3 reads TGTGCCAGCAGCTTGGCCAAGGCAGGGGGAAATGAAAAACTGTTTTTT. Translated, it gives CASSLAKAGGNEKLFF.